This TCR beta chain was found in a study of beta chain features in type 1 diabetes. Notes on the study in general: The study found that naive, central memory and Treg TCRB repertoires appeared more similar in patients than in healthy donors. All four CD4+ subsets from Type 1 diabetes patients carried moderately but significantly shorter TCRB CDR3s.

All of the isolated RNA was reverse transcribed, so expressed TCRB transcripts were sequenced. Generated by immunoSEQ multiplex PCR, the TCRdb table keeps only in-frame clones and is missing some. The profile shows 130,000 or so clones, around 9% of them singletons. CDR3 size: 14 residues. The V segment lost 5 bases and the J segment 6 bases; nucleotides outside the gene matches: 5. CDR1 LNHNV and CDR2 YYDKDF come from the germline V gene (reference sequence). Remarks on this clone: Its antigen is undetermined.

Sample: central memory CD4+ T cells from blood. The clonotype originates from a man younger than 45 with type 1 diabetes. This chain joins TRBV15 and TRBJ2-1; 9 bases align to TRBD2. CDR3 loop: CATSVRGGSNEQFF. CDR3 nucleotide sequence: TGTGCCACCAGCGTGCGGGGGGGCTCCAATGAGCAGTTCTTC.